The source of this T cell receptor (beta chain) is a study of blood T cell repertoires in COVID-19. The protocol was immunoSEQ multiplex PCR, while the TCRdb copy is restricted to in-frame clones and leaves out a portion. The sample holds 100,000 to 150,000 clones, around four fifths seen once. The trim removed 0 bases at V and 10 bases at J, leaving 8 bases unmatched. CDR1 is GTSNPN and CDR2 is SVGIG in the germline V gene (reference sequence). CDR3 length: 13 residues. Sequenced material: peripheral blood. V is TRBV30 and J is TRBJ1-1, with 7 bases lining up with TRBD1. This clonotype originated in a man older than 75 with active or convalescent COVID-19. The CDR3 DNA is TGTGCCTGGAGTGTAGGTATGGCAGGGGGAGCTTTCTTT. This encodes CAWSVGMAGGAFF.